This TCR beta chain was obtained from a study of shared clonotypes between healthy human individuals. Trimming removed 2 bases from V and 7 bases from J; junction bases left unmatched: 9. Per germline, CDR1 SNHLY and CDR2 FYNNEI. This CDR3 has 16 residues. Regarding the study as a whole: Several donors held 4.5% to 5% of naive CD4 clonotypes in common.

Here immunoSEQ multiplex PCR was the method, and the copy in TCRdb shows in-frame clones only, minus some. The sample records under 2,000,000 clones, approximately 95% being singletons. In the case of this clone: The antigen is not known.

Naive CD8 cells lacked CD45RO, underwent positive selection for CCR7 and left out terminally differentiated effector memory CD45RA+ cells. Sequenced sample: naive CD8+ T cells sorted from blood. The origin of this receptor is a young man in good health. The chain links TRBV2 to TRBJ1-4; 8 bases are shared with TRBD1. This CDR3 is CASSETWTGYGEKLFF. The CDR3 DNA follows: TGTGCCAGCAGTGAAACTTGGACAGGGTATGGTGAAAAACTGTTTTTT. Full variable domain (remainder filled in from reference TRBV2 and TRBJ1-4): EPEVTQTPSHQVTQMGQEVILRCVPISNHLYFYWYRQILGQKVEFLVSFYNNEISEKSEIFDDQFSVERPDGSNFTLKIRSTKLEDSAMYFCASSETWTGYGEKLFFGSGTQLSVL.